Shown below are 15 T cell receptor beta chains from a single sample sequenced in a study of chemoradiotherapy in HPV16-positive cancers. Measured with immunoSEQ multiplex PCR; TCRdb has only the in-frame clones, and not every one. The sample shows around 33,000 clones, around 83% of them seen only once. The starting material was blood, obtained from a patient who underwent chemoradiotherapy. These receptors were collected from a human donor with HPV-associated anogenital cancer.

In the case of this clone: Other nucleotide sequences in the sample specify the same CDR3. The chain has TRBV11-3 and TRBJ1-1; no definite D call. The CDR3 covers 13 residues. The germline V gene has CDR1 SGHNT and CDR2 YENEEA. Trimming removed 1 base from V and 1 base from J, with 4 bases in between. The CDR3 coding sequence is TGTGCCAGCAGCTTAGGAGGGAACACTGAAGCTTTCTTT. Translating gives CASSLGGNTEAFF.

The V call is TRBV2, the J call TRBJ1-5, with no clear D. The CDR3 is 15 residues long. Per the germline V gene, CDR1 is SNHLY and CDR2 is FYNNEI. V dropped 4 bases and J dropped 0 bases, with 10 bases sitting between them. Written as DNA, the CDR3 is TGTGCCAGCAGTGGATGGACGGATAGCAATCAGCCCCAGCATTTT. Translation: CASSGWTDSNQPQHF. Full variable domain (rest looked up from reference TRBV2 and TRBJ1-5): EPEVTQTPSHQVTQMGQEVILRCVPISNHLYFYWYRQILGQKVEFLVSFYNNEISEKSEIFDDQFSVERPDGSNFTLKIRSTKLEDSAMYFCASSGWTDSNQPQHFGDGTRLSIL.

CDR3 sequence reads: CASSLQRQGVGEQYF. The CDR3 region has the DNA TGCGCCAGCAGCTTGCAGAGACAGGGTGTAGGCGAGCAGTACTTC. The chain uses TRBV5-1 and TRBJ2-7; 7 bases line up with TRBD1. V lost 1 base to trimming and J lost 6 bases; unmatched junction nucleotides: 10. This CDR3 region has 15 residues. Germline loops: CDR1 SGHRS, CDR2 YFSETQ.

The chain joins TRBV7-2 to TRBJ2-7; TRBD1 matches 8 bases. After removal of 2 bases from V and 6 bases from J, the junction contained 9 bases not matched to a gene. The CDR3 runs to 15 residues. In germline, CDR1 is SGHTA, CDR2 FQGNSA. For the CDR3, the DNA is TGTGCCAGCAGCTTACTCGGGACAGGAGGAAGCGAGCAGTACTTC. It specifies CASSLLGTGGSEQYF.

The gene calls are TRBV6-6 and TRBJ1-2; 7 positions match TRBD1. The V segment lost 4 bases and the J segment 9 bases; nucleotides outside the gene matches: 5. The CDR3 has 12 amino acids. Germline values: CDR1 MNHNY, CDR2 SVGAGI (reference sequence). The CDR3 is CASSSTGASYTF. The CDR3 nucleotides are TGTGCCAGCAGTTCAACAGGGGCTAGCTACACCTTC.

The rearrangement joins TRBV5-1 to TRBJ2-7, with 7 positions matching TRBD2. Trimming took 0 bases from V and 6 from J; bases not matched to a gene: 6. CDR3 length: 14 amino acids. Germline-derived CDR1 and CDR2 are SGHRS and YFSETQ. The CDR3 region is CASSLEGLSGEQYF. The CDR3, as DNA: TGCGCCAGCAGCTTGGAGGGACTATCGGGCGAGCAGTACTTC.

The rearrangement uses TRBV6-6 and TRBJ1-6, with 9 bases identical to TRBD1. The CDR3 has 16 residues. V gave up 0 bases and J gave up 6 bases; unmatched junction bases: 3. Germline V gene sequence: CDR1 MNHNY, CDR2 SVGAGI (reference sequence). Written as DNA, the CDR3 is TGTGCCAGCAGTTACTCGAGGGACAGGGCTAATTCACCCCTCCACTTT. This translates into CASSYSRDRANSPLHF.

The V gene is TRBV15, the J gene TRBJ2-2; D unresolved. V lost 0 bases, J lost 4 bases, and 6 bases lay in between. CDR3 length: 14 amino acids. CDR1 and CDR2 (germline): LNHNV, YYDKDF (reference sequence). DNA of the CDR3: TGTGCCACCAGCAGAGACAGGCCCACCGGGGAGCTGTTTTTT. Translating gives CATSRDRPTGELFF. Full variable domain (remainder filled in from reference TRBV15 and TRBJ2-2): DAMVIQNPRYQVTQFGKPVTLSCSQTLNHNVMYWYQQKSSQAPKLLFHYYDKDFNNEADTPDNFQSRRPNTSFCFLDIRSPGLGDTAMYLCATSRDRPTGELFFGEGSRLTVL.

This clone appeared once. The chain carries TRBV7-9 and TRBJ2-7; D is uncertain. V lost 4 bases to trimming and J lost 0 bases, with 10 bases between them. The germline V gene has CDR1 SEHNR and CDR2 FQNEAQ (reference sequence). The CDR3 covers 14 residues. This CDR3 reads CASSSYGPSYEQYF. The CDR3 DNA is TGTGCCAGCAGCTCATATGGACCCTCCTACGAGCAGTACTTC.

The V and J genes are TRBV4-2 and TRBJ1-1; D gene uncertain. In germline, CDR1 is LGHNA, CDR2 YNFKEQ. The CDR3 is made up of 12 amino acids. The germline V and J ends were trimmed by 6 bases and 5 bases, with 10 bases remaining between them. In DNA, the CDR3 is TGTGCCAGCAGTCTGGGTAGGACTGAAGCTTTCTTT. This translates into CASSLGRTEAFF.

The V gene is TRBV5-1, the J gene TRBJ2-7; 9 nucleotides line up with TRBD1. CDR3 length: 16 amino acids. V dropped 4 bases and J dropped 4; count of bases not matched to a gene: 12. CDR1 is SGHRS, CDR2 YFSETQ, per germline. CDR3 sequence: CASSPMDRGELYEQYF. The CDR3 DNA reads as TGCGCCAGCAGCCCTATGGACAGGGGAGAATTATACGAGCAGTACTTC. Full variable domain (outside the CDR3, taken from reference TRBV5-1 and TRBJ2-7): KAGVTQTPRYLIKTRGQQVTLSCSPISGHRSVSWYQQTPGQGLQFLFEYFSETQRNKGNFPGRFSGRQFSNSRSEMNVSTLELGDSALYLCASSPMDRGELYEQYFGPGTRLTVT.

The CDR3 DNA is TGTGCCAGCGAAGGGGAGTTCTATGGCTACACCTTC. Translation gives CASEGEFYGYTF. This chain connects TRBV7-9 to TRBJ1-2; D might be TRBD1 (5 bases). Trimming took 8 bases from V and 4 from J, leaving 11 bases between them. The CDR3 length is 12 residues. Germline loops: CDR1 SEHNR, CDR2 FQNEAQ (reference sequence).

The V call is TRBV28, the J call TRBJ1-1, with 7 bases matching TRBD1. Germline CDR1 reads MDHEN; CDR2 reads SYDVKM. This CDR3 region has 18 residues. The ends lost 7 bases at V and 1 base at J; junction bases unmatched: 18. The CDR3 region has the DNA TGTGCCAGCATAGTTTCAACAGGGGACCCCTTCGGGAACACTGAAGCTTTCTTT. Translated, it gives CASIVSTGDPFGNTEAFF.

V usage is TRBV15 and J usage is TRBJ2-3; D unclear. V lost 0 bases to trimming and J lost 1 base, with 5 bases between them. The germline V gene has CDR1 LNHNV and CDR2 YYDKDF (reference sequence). This CDR3 is built from 14 residues. The CDR3 coding sequence is TGTGCCACCAGCAGAGATAAACGCACAGATACGCAGTATTTT. Translation gives CATSRDKRTDTQYF.

V gene TRBV6-5 combines with J gene TRBJ1-6, with 7 bases identical to TRBD1. The CDR3 totals 15 residues. Trimming cost V 5 bases and J 8 bases; bases outside gene matches: 9. Per the germline V gene, CDR1 is MNHEY and CDR2 is SVGAGI. For the CDR3, the DNA is TGTGCCAGCAGTCCCTTGACAGGGACGGATTCACCCCTCCACTTT. This encodes CASSPLTGTDSPLHF.